A single sample gave rise to the 15 T cell receptor beta chains below, sequenced in a study of blood T cell repertoires in COVID-19. Some clones are missing from TCRdb's copy, which holds only in-frame ones; the method was immunoSEQ multiplex PCR. The sample yields tens of thousands of clones, around 90% seen once. The sample comprised peripheral blood. The receptor set was obtained from a human donor in a cohort sampled during active COVID-19.

The chain employs TRBV4-3 and TRBJ2-1; maybe TRBD2 (5 bases). This CDR3 has 13 residues. Trimming left V 0 bases short and J 10 bases short, with 10 bases between. Germline CDR1 LGHNA, CDR2 YSLEER. The CDR3 spells CASSQDRRWEQFF. CDR3 nucleotides: TGCGCCAGCAGCCAAGATAGGAGGTGGGAGCAGTTCTTC.

J is TRBJ2-5 and V is TRBV6-1, with a weak D call TRBD1 (6 bases). Trimming shortened V by 3 bases and J by 4 bases, and 6 bases separated the two germline ends. Germline CDR1 and CDR2: MNHNS and SASEGT. This CDR3 is built from 12 residues. The CDR3 region is CASSDRGETQYF. The CDR3 region has the DNA TGTGCCAGCAGTGACAGGGGAGAGACCCAGTACTTC.

V usage is TRBV6-2 or TRBV6-3 and J usage is TRBJ1-2, with a possible D match to TRBD1 (5 bases). V lost 2 bases to trimming and J lost 4 bases, with 20 bases between them. The CDR3 spans 17 residues. From germline, CDR1 is MNHEY and CDR2 SVGEGT. The CDR3 loop is CASSYRTGPQPLYGYTF. CDR3 bases: TGTGCCAGCAGTTACAGAACAGGACCCCAACCTCTCTATGGCTACACCTTC.

The chain's CDR3 is CASSIVQSTDTQYF. The CDR3, as DNA: TGTGCCAGTAGTATAGTCCAGAGCACAGATACGCAGTATTTT. The chain employs TRBV19 and TRBJ2-3; no clear D gene. CDR1 is LNHDA, CDR2 SQIVND, per germline (reference sequence). The V gene lost 1 base and the J gene lost 0 bases, with 5 bases spanning the gap. The CDR3 has 14 amino acids.

The chain joins TRBV7-2 to TRBJ2-1, with D possibly matching TRBD2 (6 bases). V lost 3 bases and J 1 base, leaving 16 bases between the germline ends. The CDR3 is 17 residues long. Germline lookup yields CDR1 SGHTA and CDR2 FQGNSA. The CDR3 DNA sequence: TGTGCCAGCAGCTTCGTTGGGGGGATGATATCCTACAATGAGCAGTTCTTC. It translates to CASSFVGGMISYNEQFF.

This sequence joins TRBV6-5 and TRBJ1-4, with D unclear. V was pared by 0 bases and J by 3 bases, with 11 bases between. CDR1 and CDR2 from the germline V gene are MNHEY and SVGAGI. The CDR3 is 16 residues long. CDR3 sequence: CASSYSGAGSNEKLFF. CDR3 nucleotide sequence: TGTGCCAGCAGTTACTCGGGAGCAGGCTCTAATGAAAAACTGTTTTTT.

The chain is built from TRBV6-4 and TRBJ2-3, with 8 nucleotides matching TRBD2. Trimming removed 4 bases from V and 2 bases from J; junction bases left unmatched: 5. Germline CDR1 and CDR2: MRHNA and SNTAGT. This CDR3 contains 15 residues. CDR3 bases: TGTGCCAGCAGTGCGGGAGGGCCCGTCACAGATACGCAGTATTTT. Residues: CASSAGGPVTDTQYF.

The CDR3 DNA reads TGTGCCAGCAGCCCGCAAGGAGCGGGAGGGGGGACCCAGTACTTC. It is translated as CASSPQGAGGGTQYF. The chain employs TRBV11-2 and TRBJ2-5; 10 bases map to TRBD2. Germline V gives CDR1 SGHAT, CDR2 FQNNGV. With 5 bases clipped from V and 7 bases from J, the junction kept 10 bases outside the gene matches. The CDR3 runs 15 residues.

The V call is TRBV4-3, the J call TRBJ1-5, with 9 bases that match TRBD1. The CDR3 is 15 amino acids. Per germline, CDR1 LGHNA and CDR2 YSLEER. The ends lost 4 bases at V and 3 bases at J; junction bases unmatched: 4. The CDR3 sequence is CASSRGTGNNQPQHF. The CDR3 bases are TGCGCCAGCAGCCGCGGGACAGGGAACAATCAGCCCCAGCATTTT.

V and J are TRBV2 and TRBJ1-5; 9 nucleotides align to TRBD1. V lost 6 bases, J lost 6 bases, and 9 bases stayed unmatched. The CDR3 is made up of 15 amino acids. Looked up from germline, CDR1 is SNHLY and CDR2 is FYNNEI. CDR3 DNA: TGTGCCAGCAGACCGGACAGGGGCGAGGGTCAGCCCCAGCATTTT. This encodes CASRPDRGEGQPQHF.

V usage is TRBV7-2 and J usage is TRBJ1-2, with D possibly TRBD1 on 6 matching bases. The CDR3 is 16 amino acids. Germline CDR1 and CDR2: SGHTA and FQGNSA. The ends were cut back, 4 bases at V and 8 bases at J, with 23 bases in the middle. The CDR3 here is CASSYWGPDSQRGYTF. For the CDR3, the DNA is TGTGCCAGCAGCTATTGGGGGCCAGATTCTCAAAGGGGCTACACCTTC.

This rearrangement joins TRBV5-8 to TRBJ1-6; possible D gene TRBD1, 6 bases. The length of the CDR3 is 13 residues. Looked up from germline, CDR1 is SGHTS and CDR2 is YDEGEE. Trimming took 6 bases from V and 6 from J, leaving 10 bases between them. CDR3 bases: TGTGCCAGCATGGGGGCGCTTAATTCACCCCTCCACTTT. Encoded protein: CASMGALNSPLHF.

The V gene is TRBV7-3, the J gene TRBJ2-5; D ambiguous. Germline V gives CDR1 SGHTA, CDR2 FQGTGA. The CDR3 runs to 16 residues. The V end lost 4 bases, the J end lost 1 base, and 16 bases lay between the germline ends. CDR3 sequence: CASSSHAWQCQETQYF. The CDR3 nucleotides are TGTGCCAGCAGCTCACACGCATGGCAGTGCCAAGAGACCCAGTACTTC.

V is TRBV4-1 and J is TRBJ2-7, with TRBD1 identical over 7 bases. CDR3 length: 15 residues. The germline V gene encodes CDR1 MGHRA and CDR2 YSYEKL. Trimming took 3 bases from V and 2 from J; bases not matched to a gene: 7. The CDR3 nucleotides are TGCGCCAGCAGCCACAGTTCGGGACAGACCTACGAGCAGTACTTC. Its translation is CASSHSSGQTYEQYF.

The rearrangement links TRBV7-8 to TRBJ2-5; 8 nucleotides match TRBD1. Germline values: CDR1 SGHVS, CDR2 FQNEAQ. The CDR3 totals 16 residues. Unmatched junction bases numbered 11, after V lost 5 bases and J lost 3 bases. This CDR3 reads CASSPRLETGEETQYF. The CDR3 coding sequence is TGTGCCAGCAGCCCCCGACTAGAGACAGGGGAAGAGACCCAGTACTTC.